Listed below are T cell receptor beta chains from one sample, sequenced in a study of T cells expressing NK-cell markers. TCRdb re-analyzed the 5' RACE reads; it lists each CDR3 protein once, without DNA. The data show 500,000 or so distinct CDR3 sequences, and the top ten clones hold 3% to 4.5%. Source material: blood T cells: a sorted CD56 or NKG2C T cell subset, CD4+ or CD8+ T cells, or bulk PBMC T cells (not recorded which). These receptors were obtained from a man between 18 and 29 years old in good health. The CDR3 runs from the conserved cysteine through the conserved F or W.

>TRBV4-2|TRBJ2-3
CASNGLAGLTDTQYF
>TRBV24-1|TRBJ2-2
CATSGHNPEAGELFF
>TRBV7-8|TRBJ2-7
CASSVDRAPLYEQYF
>TRBV28|TRBJ2-1
CASSLSLPLSGRLNEQFF
>TRBV7-9|TRBJ2-7
CASSPGVQGPFYEQYF
>TRBV15|TRBJ2-5
CATSRDLPPESPPSMETQYF
>TRBV11-1|TRBJ2-1
CASSLSAGVSYNEQFF
>TRBV29-1|TRBJ1-2
CSAGQGANYGYTF
>TRBV6-1|TRBJ2-5
CASRGRFGETQYF
>TRBV20-1|TRBJ2-3
CSATPPWGVGTDTQYF
>TRBV29-1|TRBJ2-2
CSVEVGRWELFF
>TRBV29-1|TRBJ2-7
CSVQEQGRNREQYF
>TRBV7-2|TRBJ2-5
CASSLVGLSQETQYF
>TRBV24-1|TRBJ1-1
CATSSVDTEAFF
>TRBV20-1|TRBJ2-1
CSARGLPEQFF
>TRBV12-3/TRBV12-4|TRBJ2-5
CASLREKETQYF
>TRBV29-1|TRBJ2-7
CSVEEGAAEQYF
>TRBV5-1|TRBJ2-3
CASSLAPRLAHTDTQYF
>TRBV12-3/TRBV12-4|TRBJ2-1
CASATLVGGKNEQFF
>TRBV12-3/TRBV12-4|TRBJ2-1
CASSLSRVGGQFF
>TRBV20-1|TRBJ2-3
CSGLEGLDTQYF
>TRBV4-3|TRBJ2-3
CASSQALWTGGTDTQYF